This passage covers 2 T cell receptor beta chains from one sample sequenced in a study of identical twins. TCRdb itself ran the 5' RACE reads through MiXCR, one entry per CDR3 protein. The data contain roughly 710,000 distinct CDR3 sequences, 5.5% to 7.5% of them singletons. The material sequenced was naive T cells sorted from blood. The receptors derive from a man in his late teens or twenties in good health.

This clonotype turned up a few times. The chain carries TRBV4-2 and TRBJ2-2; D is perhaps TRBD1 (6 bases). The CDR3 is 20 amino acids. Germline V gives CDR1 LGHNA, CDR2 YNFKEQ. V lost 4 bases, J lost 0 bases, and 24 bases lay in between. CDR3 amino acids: CASSPYPYRDNISNTGELFF. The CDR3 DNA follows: TGTGCCAGCAGCCCCTATCCATACCGGGACAACATATCGAACACCGGGGAGCTGTTTTTT.

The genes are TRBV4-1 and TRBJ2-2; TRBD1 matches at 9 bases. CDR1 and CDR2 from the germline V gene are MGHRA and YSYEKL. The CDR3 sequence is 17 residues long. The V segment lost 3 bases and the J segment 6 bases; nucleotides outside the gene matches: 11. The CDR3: CASSQIPGQGLAGELFF. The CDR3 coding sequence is TGCGCCAGCAGCCAGATTCCGGGACAGGGTCTGGCCGGGGAGCTGTTTTTT.